This T cell receptor beta chain is drawn from a study of T-cell reconstitution after alpha-beta-depleted transplantation in children. Overall study results and limits: From surviving recipient T cells and thymic progenitors came the high day-60 TCRbeta diversity observed in some patients. By one year post-transplant, T-cell counts and diversity largely arose from T cells that were newly produced. Several hundred expanded graft clones reportedly were the source of alpha-beta T cells about two months after transplant.

A TCRbeta library incorporating unique molecular identifiers was prepared. A single record per CDR3 protein comes from TCRdb applying MiXCR to the PCR reads. The table includes 85,000 to 120,000 distinct CDR3 sequences, 6% detected once. With V trimmed by 3 bases and J by 1 base, 12 bases remained unmatched. This CDR3 spans 17 amino acids. Looked up from germline, CDR1 is LGHDT and CDR2 is YNNKEL (reference sequence). This clonotype was observed many times. Its antigen remains unknown. The V gene is TRBV3-1, the J gene TRBJ2-7; 7 nucleotides line up with TRBD1. Sample: PBMCs, mostly from graft donor cells, taken 60 days after TCRalphabeta/CD19-depleted stem cell transplant. This receptor was identified in a female patient aged 2-9 years who had a stem cell transplant for Fanconi anemia, so the T cells may come from the graft donor. Here the CDR3 DNA reads TGTGCCAGCAGCCACCGTCGACAGGGAGTAAAGTCCTACGAGCAGTACTTC. Translated: CASSHRRQGVKSYEQYF.